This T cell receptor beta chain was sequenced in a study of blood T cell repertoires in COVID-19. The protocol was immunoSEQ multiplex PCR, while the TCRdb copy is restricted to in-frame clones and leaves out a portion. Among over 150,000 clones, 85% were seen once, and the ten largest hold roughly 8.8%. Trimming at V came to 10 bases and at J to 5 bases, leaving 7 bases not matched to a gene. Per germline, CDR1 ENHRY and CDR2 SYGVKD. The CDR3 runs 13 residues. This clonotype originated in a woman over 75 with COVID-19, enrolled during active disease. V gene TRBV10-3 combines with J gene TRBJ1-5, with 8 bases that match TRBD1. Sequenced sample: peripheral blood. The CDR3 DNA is TGTGCCACGATGGACAGGGTGCATCAGCCCCAGCATTTT. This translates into CATMDRVHQPQHF.